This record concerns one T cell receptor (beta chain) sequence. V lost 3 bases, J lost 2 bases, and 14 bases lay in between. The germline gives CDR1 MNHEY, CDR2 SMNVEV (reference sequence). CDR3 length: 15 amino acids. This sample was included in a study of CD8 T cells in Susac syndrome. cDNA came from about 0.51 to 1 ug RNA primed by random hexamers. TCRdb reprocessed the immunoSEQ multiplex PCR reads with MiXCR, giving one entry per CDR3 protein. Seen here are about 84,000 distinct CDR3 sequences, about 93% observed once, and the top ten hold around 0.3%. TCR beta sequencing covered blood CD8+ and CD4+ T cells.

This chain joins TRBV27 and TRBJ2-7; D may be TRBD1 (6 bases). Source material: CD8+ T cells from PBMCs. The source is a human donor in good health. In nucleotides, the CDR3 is TGTGCCAGCAGTTTCCGGGGCAGGGGTACCTACGAGCAGTACTTC. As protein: CASSFRGRGTYEQYF.